The 13 T cell receptor beta chains listed next were all sequenced from one sample in a study of tumor and adjacent non-tumor tissue in lung cancer. TCRbeta libraries were built with three rounds of nested PCR, modified from ARM-PCR. TCRdb ran MiXCR on the multiplex PCR reads and lists one entry per CDR3 protein. In the table there are around 200,000 distinct CDR3 sequences, less than 80% of which are singletons. The template was RNA from unsorted bulk tissue. Sequenced sample: lung tumor tissue. These receptors were collected from a man between 60 and 75 years old with non-small cell lung cancer.

Concerning this clonotype itself: Since the CDR3 does not end with the conserved phenylalanine or tryptophan, this likely comes from a read error. The chain has TRBV20-1 and TRBJ2-3; D call uncertain. This CDR3 region has 13 residues. V lost 6 bases and J 1 base, leaving 11 bases between the germline ends. From germline, CDR1 is DFQATT and CDR2 SNEGSKA (reference sequence). This CDR3 is CSAPRQGTDTQYC. CDR3 nucleotide sequence: TGCAGTGCCCCACGCCAAGGCACAGATACGCAGTATTGT.

This clonotype has just a few counts. This chain joins TRBV20-1 and TRBJ2-7, with TRBD2 matching 10 bases. CDR3 length: 14 amino acids. Trimming cost V 5 bases and J 2 bases; bases outside gene matches: 6. In germline, CDR1 is DFQATT, CDR2 SNEGSKA (reference sequence). The CDR3 sequence: CSASSGSKAYEQYF. CDR3 coding DNA: TGCAGTGCTTCTAGCGGGAGTAAGGCCTACGAGCAGTACTTC.

The genes are TRBV20-1 and TRBJ2-4; D call uncertain. The germline CDR1 and CDR2 sequences are DFQATT and SNEGSKA (reference sequence). V was trimmed by 5 bases and J by 1 base, leaving 9 bases between them. This CDR3 contains 13 residues. In DNA, the CDR3 is TGCAGTGCTTCTGGGTACGCCAAAAACATTCAGTACTTC. Protein: CSASGYAKNIQYF.

The V and J genes are TRBV12-3 or TRBV12-4 and TRBJ1-2; D remains unclear. V shed 6 bases and J shed 0 bases, with 11 bases lying between them. The CDR3 loop spans 14 amino acids. The CDR3 region is CASSRDMTNYGYTF. The CDR3, as DNA: TGTGCCAGCAGCCGTGACATGACTAACTATGGCTACACCTTC.

On this clonotype itself: Because the CDR3 is missing its conserved closing phenylalanine or tryptophan, this is likely a read error. The V call is TRBV20-1, the J call TRBJ1-3; D is undetermined. This CDR3 has 13 residues. Per germline, CDR1 DFQATT and CDR2 SNEGSKA (reference sequence). Here the CDR3 reads CSAESGVGNTIYS. CDR3 nucleotide sequence: TGCAGTGCCGAATCCGGGGTTGGAAACACTATATATTCT.

As for this clonotype: A read error may produce the germline difference seen at one junction end. V and J are TRBV7-8 and TRBJ1-1; D gene uncertain. Germline CDR1 is SGHVS and CDR2 is FQNEAQ. The CDR3 has 13 residues. The CDR3 nucleotides are TGTGACAGCAGCTTAGTGGGGAACACTGAAGCTTTCTTT. Protein sequence: CDSSLVGNTEAFF.

Comment on this clonotype: A much larger clone differs by one base, so this may be a read error. Because it lacks the conserved phenylalanine or tryptophan at the end, this CDR3 is likely a read error. This chain uses TRBV11-2 with TRBJ2-2; D possibly corresponds to TRBD2 (5 bases). V shed 1 base and J shed 3 bases, with 9 bases lying between them. Per the germline V gene, CDR1 is SGHAT and CDR2 is FQNNGV. CDR3 size: 15 residues. CDR3 nucleotides: TGTGCCAGCAGCTTAGCGGGGTATTACACCGGGGAGCTGTTTATT. It translates to CASSLAGYYTGELFI.

The sample holds one count of this clonotype. The chain joins TRBV11-2 to TRBJ2-4, with D maybe TRBD1 (6 bases). CDR1 and CDR2 (germline): SGHAT, FQNNGV. The length of the CDR3 is 17 residues. V shed 4 bases and J shed 6 bases, with 22 bases lying between them. The CDR3 nucleotides read TGTGCCAGCAGCTCAAAGTATGGACAGTTTGGGGGAAACATTCAGTACTTC. Protein: CASSSKYGQFGGNIQYF.

About this clonotype itself: A much larger clone sits a single nucleotide away, making a read error possible. This chain connects TRBV4-2 to TRBJ1-4; D not resolved. The CDR3 loop spans 13 amino acids. Germline CDR1 reads LGHNA; CDR2 reads YNFKEQ. The CDR3 DNA reads TGTGTCAGCAGCCAAGCAGGACCGGAAAAACTGTTTTTT. As protein: CVSSQAGPEKLFF.

Comments on this clonotype: Compared with germline, one end of the junction differs, possibly owing to a read error. This chain connects TRBV14 to TRBJ1-6; the D is unclear. Germline values: CDR1 SGHDN, CDR2 FVKESK. The CDR3 is 12 amino acids. This CDR3 reads CASNQANSPLHF. CDR3 coding DNA: TGTGCCAGCAACCAAGCGAATTCACCCCTCCACTTT.

In the case of this clonotype: The junction shows a germline mismatch at one end, possibly a read error. This chain joins TRBV5-4 and TRBJ1-1, with D perhaps matching TRBD1 (5 bases). Germline assignment: CDR1 SGHNT and CDR2 YYREEE (reference sequence). The CDR3 is 14 residues long. The CDR3 sequence: CASSATGVRAEALF. The CDR3 nucleotides are TGTGCCAGCAGCGCTACGGGGGTGCGTGCTGAAGCTTTATTT.

In regard to this clonotype: The junction departs from germline at one end; a sequencing error may be responsible. The chain carries TRBV6-8 and TRBJ2-1; tentative D call: TRBD2 (6 bases). CDR1 is MNHGY and CDR2 is SAAAGT in the germline V gene. The CDR3 spans 19 residues. The DNA for the CDR3 is TGTGCCAGCAGCCGTACCCGACTTAGGAGGGAGAGCTCCTACAATGAGCGGTTCTTC. Its protein product is CASSRTRLRRESSYNERFF.

With regard to this clonotype: At one boundary the junction diverges from the germline segment, which might be a read error. This rearrangement joins TRBV4-2 to TRBJ2-5; TRBD2 aligns across 10 bases. The germline CDR1 and CDR2 sequences are LGHNA and YNFKEQ. This CDR3 is built from 17 residues. The CDR3 here is CASSQDPSGSIQGTQYF. CDR3 nucleotides: TGTGCCAGCAGCCAGGACCCTAGCGGGAGTATCCAAGGGACCCAGTACTTC.